The rows below give T cell receptor beta chains drawn from one sample of a study of T-cell reconstitution after alpha-beta-depleted transplantation in children. TCRdb fed the PCR reads into MiXCR, producing one record per CDR3 protein. This sample has hundreds of thousands of distinct CDR3 sequences; 7.5% to 9.5% occur once, and the top ten carry approximately 6%. Specimen: PBMCs, mostly from graft donor cells, collected 180 days after TCRalphabeta/CD19-depleted stem cell transplant. The origin of the receptors is a male patient younger than 18 who had a stem cell transplant for acute lymphoblastic leukemia, so the T cells may come from the graft donor. Both conserved end residues are part of each CDR3. The D gene is left open where the match is weak. Size is omitted from some rows. Given values are once, few, many or a class for expanded clones.

.	TRBV6-1	.	TRBJ1-6	CASGQGSNSPLHF	TGTGCCAGCGGCCAGGGGTCGAATTCACCCCTCCACTTT
many	TRBV29-1	.	TRBJ1-2	CSALDGRSYGYTF	TGCAGCGCACTGGACGGACGCTCCTATGGCTACACCTTC
many	TRBV15	.	TRBJ2-3	CATSSPGDPIDTQYF	TGTGCCACCAGCAGCCCCGGGGACCCCATAGATACGCAGTATTTT
many	TRBV10-3	TRBD1	TRBJ1-5	CAISPGGFQPQHF	TGTGCCATCAGTCCAGGGGGCTTTCAGCCCCAGCATTTT
.	TRBV12-3/TRBV12-4	.	TRBJ1-5	CASSTSGARSQHF	TGTGCCAGCAGCACCTCGGGGGCCAGATCCCAGCATTTT
many	TRBV6-5	TRBD2	TRBJ2-1	CASRRLAGGLGNEQFF	TGTGCCAGCAGGAGACTAGCGGGGGGGCTCGGTAATGAGCAGTTCTTC
many	TRBV11-2	.	TRBJ2-1	CASSLVLGNEQFF	TGTGCCAGCAGCTTAGTTCTTGGGAATGAGCAGTTCTTC
.	TRBV5-8	.	TRBJ2-7	CAISPGPAYEQYF	TGTGCCATCAGCCCCGGACCAGCCTACGAGCAGTACTTC
many	TRBV11-2	.	TRBJ2-1	CASSFIKREQFF	TGTGCCAGCAGCTTCATAAAGCGCGAGCAGTTCTTC
.	TRBV19	.	TRBJ2-6	CASRALASGANVLTF	TGTGCCAGTAGGGCCCTAGCCTCTGGGGCCAACGTCCTGACTTTC
many	TRBV7-2	TRBD2	TRBJ2-2	CASSARGGRWTGELFF	TGTGCCAGCAGCGCCCGGGGGGGCCGCTGGACCGGGGAGCTGTTTTTT
many	TRBV12-3/TRBV12-4	.	TRBJ1-2	CASSPWTVAGYTF	TGTGCCAGCAGTCCGTGGACGGTGGCAGGCTACACCTTC
many	TRBV12-3/TRBV12-4	TRBD2	TRBJ2-7	CASGPTSGSYEQYF	TGTGCCAGCGGTCCGACTAGCGGTTCCTACGAGCAGTACTTC
many	TRBV4-3	.	TRBJ2-7	CASSRGTEVSYEQYF	TGCGCCAGCAGCCGGGGGACGGAGGTCTCCTACGAGCAGTACTTC
many	TRBV12-3/TRBV12-4	.	TRBJ2-7	CASSFVGTGPASYEQYF	TGTGCCAGCAGTTTTGTCGGAACAGGACCTGCCTCCTACGAGCAGTACTTC
many	TRBV27	.	TRBJ1-2	CASSLTGRGTNGYTF	TGTGCCAGCAGTTTAACGGGCAGGGGAACGAATGGCTACACCTTC
many	TRBV12-5	TRBD1	TRBJ1-1	CASGYRGPNTEAFF	TGTGCTAGTGGTTACAGGGGGCCTAACACTGAAGCTTTCTTT
many	TRBV27	TRBD1	TRBJ2-5	CASRGQGLETQYF	TGTGCCAGCAGGGGACAGGGCCTAGAGACCCAGTACTTC
many	TRBV7-6	.	TRBJ2-7	CASSLAGTLGYEQYF	TGTGCCAGCAGCTTGGCCGGGACCTTGGGATACGAGCAGTACTTC
many	TRBV10-3	TRBD1	TRBJ2-3	CAIRRQGATDTQYF	TGTGCCATCAGGAGACAGGGAGCAACAGATACGCAGTATTTT
many	TRBV15	.	TRBJ2-1	CATSRDQYNEQFF	TGTGCCACCAGCAGAGATCAATACAATGAGCAGTTCTTC
many	TRBV4-3	.	TRBJ1-1	CASSQDFPARSNTEAFF	TGCGCCAGCAGCCAAGATTTCCCTGCGAGATCCAACACTGAAGCTTTCTTT
many	TRBV9	TRBD2	TRBJ2-3	CASSGGTSEFTDTQYF	TGTGCCAGCAGCGGAGGGACTAGCGAATTCACAGATACGCAGTATTTT
many	TRBV2	.	TRBJ1-2	CASSEGAGDGYTF	TGTGCCAGCAGTGAAGGGGCAGGGGATGGCTACACCTTC
many	TRBV7-9	TRBD1	TRBJ1-1	CASSHGTVTEAFF	TGTGCCAGCAGCCATGGGACAGTTACTGAAGCTTTCTTT
few	TRBV29-1	.	TRBJ2-3	CSGTGPYGGTQYF	TGCAGCGGTACCGGGCCCTATGGTGGTACGCAGTATTTT
many	TRBV11-2	.	TRBJ1-1	CASSLVTGVVAFF	TGTGCCAGCAGCTTAGTGACGGGAGTCGTCGCTTTCTTT
.	TRBV4-3	.	TRBJ1-2	CASSPKFTGNYGYTF	TGCGCCAGCAGCCCCAAGTTCACAGGGAACTATGGCTACACCTTC
many	TRBV7-2	TRBD2	TRBJ2-1	CASSLVLGGVPNEQFF	TGTGCCAGCAGCTTAGTCCTCGGGGGGGTACCCAATGAGCAGTTCTTC
many	TRBV12-3/TRBV12-4	TRBD2	TRBJ2-1	CASSLVTSEYNEQFF	TGTGCCAGCAGTTTAGTCACTAGCGAGTACAATGAGCAGTTCTTC
many	TRBV12-3/TRBV12-4	TRBD2	TRBJ2-3	CASSSLAGGLNTQYF	TGTGCCAGCAGCTCACTAGCGGGGGGCTTGAATACGCAGTATTTT